This entry concerns a single T cell receptor beta chain. Produced via immunoSEQ multiplex PCR; TCRdb's table is partial and in-frame only. The data contain about 110,000 clones, approximately 80% of them seen just once; the ten biggest clones take up approximately 7%. V dropped 0 bases and J dropped 3 bases, with 9 bases sitting between them. The CDR3 has 15 residues. CDR1 and CDR2 from the germline V gene are WSHSY and SAAADI. The data belong to a study of control samples from healthy donors and cancer patients. The sequence was obtained from a man younger than 30 in good health. The genes are TRBV10-2 and TRBJ1-5; no reliable D call. The sample consisted of blood. The CDR3 bases are TGCGCCAGCAGTGAGTCGACGGGAGTCAATCAGCCCCAGCATTTT. It codes for CASSESTGVNQPQHF.